The source of this T cell receptor (beta chain) is a study of T cell responses to AZD1222 COVID-19 vaccine. Sequenced by immunoSEQ multiplex PCR; TCRdb stores in-frame clones only, minus some. In the table there are approximately 130,000 clones, 93% of which are singletons. With 2 bases removed from V and 5 bases from J, the gap between germline ends came to 7 bases. The CDR3 spans 12 residues. Germline values: CDR1 KGHSH, CDR2 LQKENI. As regards this clone: Its antigen is not known.

Study observations and caveats: At baseline, seropositivity was found in only a handful of AZD1222 recipients.

V gene TRBV18 combines with J gene TRBJ2-7; no clear D. This TCR came from an adult in good health. The sequencing here drew on peripheral blood, taken on day 0 of AZD1222 vaccination. The CDR3 DNA reads TGTGCCAGCTCACCAAGGACCAACGAGCAGTACTTC. Its protein product is CASSPRTNEQYF.